Each of the 22 T cell receptor beta chains below was sequenced from the same sample in a study of T cell repertoires in cytomegalovirus infection (dated 2019 in TCRdb). These reads were obtained on an Illumina HiSeq 1500. TCRdb took the public reads, trimmed them with fastp at Q25, ran MiXCR for clone calling and kept in-frame beta chains. Each record represents a unique CDR3 protein, reported with the most common genes and DNA among its rows. The sample table holds 100,000 or so distinct CDR3 sequences, of which less than 25% were seen once. Approximately 40% of the sample is in the top ten clones. The specimen was CD8+ T cells from PBMCs. Every receptor here comes from a human donor in good health (CMV status not recorded). Some clones in this sample may be carry-over from other donors' samples.

This sequence joins TRBV27 and TRBJ1-1; D gene unclear. The CDR3 is 12 amino acids. Germline CDR1 MNHEY, CDR2 SMNVEV (reference sequence). Trimming cost V 8 bases and J 4 bases, with 11 bases left between them. The CDR3 loop is CASRAPGTEAFF. CDR3 sequence (DNA): TGTGCCAGCCGGGCGCCGGGCACTGAAGCTTTCTTT.

This clonotype has at least ten counts. The V gene is TRBV7-9, the J gene TRBJ2-7; tentatively, D is TRBD1 or TRBD2 (6 bases each). The germline V gene encodes CDR1 SEHNR and CDR2 FQNEAQ (reference sequence). Trimming cost V 5 bases and J 1 base, with 18 bases left between them. This CDR3 contains 16 residues. The CDR3: CASSQGRQGLSYEQYF. For the CDR3, the DNA is TGTGCCAGCAGCCAGGGGCGGCAGGGACTGTCCTACGAGCAGTACTTC.

This clonotype has just a few counts. The chain joins TRBV5-1 to TRBJ1-1; no clear D gene. Germline V CDR1 and CDR2: SGHRS, YFSETQ. This CDR3 contains 11 residues. Deletions cut 4 bases from V and 7 bases from J, with 8 bases between. The CDR3 region is CASSHGREAFF. The CDR3 nucleotides read TGCGCCAGCAGCCATGGACGTGAAGCTTTCTTT.

The chain is built from TRBV10-3 and TRBJ2-7; D remains ambiguous. V dropped 0 bases and J dropped 13 bases, with 13 bases sitting between them. The germline CDR1 and CDR2 sequences are ENHRY and SYGVKD. CDR3 length equals 12 residues. The CDR3 DNA reads TGTGCCATCAGTGAGTCTGGGGTCCCTGATTACTTC. This encodes CAISESGVPDYF.

This clonotype was found many times. The DNA for the CDR3 is TGTGCCAGCAGCTCCACAGAGGGCAGCATCGGGACTGAAGCTTTCTTT. It encodes CASSSTEGSIGTEAFF. V gene TRBV7-9 combines with J gene TRBJ1-1; the D is unclear. Trimming pared 4 bases from V and 5 bases from J, leaving 20 bases between. There are 16 residues in the CDR3. Germline V lookup: CDR1 SEHNR, CDR2 FQNEAQ (reference sequence).

The rearrangement uses TRBV14 and TRBJ1-4; D not certain. This CDR3 has 15 amino acids. Trimming took off 3 bases at V and 4 bases at J, with 12 bases between the two ends. Germline V gene lookup returns CDR1 SGHDN and CDR2 FVKESK. The CDR3: CASSHMEGSNEKLFF. The CDR3 nucleotides read TGTGCCAGCAGCCACATGGAGGGTAGTAATGAAAAACTGTTTTTT.

In this sample, this clonotype turned up a few times. This chain connects TRBV6-2 or TRBV6-3 to TRBJ2-1, with a weak D call TRBD2 (5 bases). The length of the CDR3 is 13 residues. Germline loops: CDR1 MNHEY, CDR2 SVGEGT. V lost 0 bases to trimming and J lost 5 bases, with 5 bases between them. Here the CDR3 reads CASSYSRDNEQFF. In DNA, the CDR3 is TGTGCCAGCAGTTACTCGCGGGACAATGAGCAGTTCTTC.

The chain carries TRBV7-6 and TRBJ1-1; possible D gene TRBD1, 6 bases. V lost 6 bases to trimming and J lost 1 base, with 6 bases between them. Germline V CDR1 and CDR2: SGHVS, FNYEAQ. The CDR3 runs 12 residues. Written as DNA, the CDR3 is TGTGCCAGCAGAGGGGGGAACACTGAAGCTTTCTTT. Protein sequence: CASRGGNTEAFF. Drawing the rest from reference TRBV7-6 and TRBJ1-1, the complete variable domain is GAGVSQSPRYKVTKRGQDVALRCDPISGHVSLYWYRQALGQGPEFLTYFNYEAQQDKSGLPNDRFSAERPEGSISTLTIQRTEQRDSAMYRCASRGGNTEAFFGQGTRLTVV.

In this sample, this clonotype turned up once. This sequence joins TRBV29-1 and TRBJ1-3, with TRBD1 matching 9 bases. Trimming at V came to 5 bases and at J to 5 bases, leaving 19 bases not matched to a gene. Germline V gene sequence: CDR1 SQVTM, CDR2 ANQGSEA. The CDR3 has 18 amino acids. The CDR3 loop is CSVSDYKTGTGSRNTIYF. Here the CDR3 DNA reads TGCAGCGTTTCAGATTATAAAACCGGGACAGGGTCGAGAAACACCATATATTTT.

The CDR3 bases are TGTGCCAGCAGTTTAGGTAGCCTCCGGGGAGGTGAAGCTTTCTTT. Its protein product is CASSLGSLRGGEAFF. The chain is built from TRBV12-3 or TRBV12-4 and TRBJ1-1; D is unresolved. This CDR3 has 15 amino acids. V lost 1 base, J lost 7 bases, and 16 bases lay in between.

This clonotype was seen ten or more times. The CDR3 coding sequence is TGTGCCAGCAGTTTATCGGGGAGTAACTACGAGCAGTACTTC. Its protein is CASSLSGSNYEQYF. This chain uses TRBV27 with TRBJ2-7; possible D gene TRBD2, 5 bases. Germline values: CDR1 MNHEY, CDR2 SMNVEV (reference sequence). Trimming took 0 bases from V and 3 from J, leaving 9 bases between them. CDR3 length: 14 amino acids.

This clonotype is a singleton in its sample. The chain has TRBV28 and TRBJ2-2; 9 nucleotides line up with TRBD2. The germline V gene encodes CDR1 MDHEN and CDR2 SYDVKM. CDR3 length: 15 residues. V shed 7 bases, J shed 4 bases, and the junction held 7 bases outside the gene matches. CDR3 bases: TGTGCCAGCACCCCAGCGGGGGGCGGCACCGGGGAGCTGTTTTTT. Translation gives CASTPAGGGTGELFF.

V usage is TRBV12-3 or TRBV12-4 and J usage is TRBJ1-2; 7 bases are a match to TRBD1. V was pared by 1 base and J by 6 bases, with 8 bases of the junction left unmatched. This CDR3 region has 15 residues. CDR3 sequence reads: CASSLGGGDVNGYTF. The CDR3 DNA reads as TGTGCCAGCAGTTTAGGAGGGGGCGATGTGAATGGCTACACCTTC.

This clonotype has ten or more counts. The DNA of the CDR3 is TGTGCCAGCAGCTTAAGGCTAGCGGGGGGGCCTAACGGGGAGCTGTTTTTT. This translates into CASSLRLAGGPNGELFF. The chain uses TRBV7-2 and TRBJ2-2; 12 positions match TRBD2. The CDR3 is 17 residues long. With V trimmed by 2 bases and J by 7 bases, 8 bases remained unmatched. Germline CDR1 SGHTA, CDR2 FQGNSA.

V and J are TRBV20-1 and TRBJ1-2; D is unresolved. The CDR3 extends over 14 amino acids. V was trimmed by 5 bases and J by 4 bases, leaving 17 bases between them. Germline CDR1 DFQATT, CDR2 SNEGSKA (reference sequence). The CDR3 protein is CSADRLIDRYGYTF. For the CDR3, the DNA is TGCAGTGCTGACCGTCTAATTGACCGCTATGGCTACACCTTC.

The sample holds a few counts of this clonotype. The V call is TRBV7-6, the J call TRBJ2-5, with TRBD2 matching 8 bases. Germline CDR1 reads SGHVS; CDR2 reads FNYEAQ. J lost 1 base, V lost 6 bases, and 7 bases had no gene match. This CDR3 comprises 15 residues. The CDR3 DNA is TGTGCCAGCAGACCACTAGCGGTGTCCCAAGAGACCCAGTACTTC. Amino acids: CASRPLAVSQETQYF. Full variable domain (missing parts from reference TRBV7-6 and TRBJ2-5): GAGVSQSPRYKVTKRGQDVALRCDPISGHVSLYWYRQALGQGPEFLTYFNYEAQQDKSGLPNDRFSAERPEGSISTLTIQRTEQRDSAMYRCASRPLAVSQETQYFGPGTRLLVL.

The chain has TRBV29-1 and TRBJ1-2; perhaps TRBD1 as D (5 bases). From germline, CDR1 is SQVTM and CDR2 ANQGSEA. The CDR3 has 14 residues. Deletions cut 6 bases from V and 0 bases from J, with 14 bases between. The CDR3 DNA follows: TGCAGCGTGGAACCGGGACGCGCTAACTATGGCTACACCTTC. Its translation: CSVEPGRANYGYTF.

The chain carries TRBV12-3 or TRBV12-4 and TRBJ1-2; perhaps TRBD1 as D (5 bases). Trimming left V 4 bases short and J 3 bases short, with 12 bases between. This CDR3 comprises 14 residues. CDR3 DNA sequence: TGTGCCAGCAGTTCTGGCGGGACGTACTATGGCTACACCTTC. Residues: CASSSGGTYYGYTF.

This clonotype showed up just a few times. The chain combines TRBV3-1 with TRBJ1-1; no clear D gene. The CDR3 totals 16 residues. V lost 0 bases, J lost 0 bases, and 11 bases lay in between. Per germline, CDR1 LGHDT and CDR2 YNNKEL (reference sequence). The CDR3 is CASSQEGPGMNTEAFF. The CDR3 DNA sequence: TGTGCCAGCAGCCAAGAGGGTCCAGGCATGAACACTGAAGCTTTCTTT.

The V and J genes are TRBV18 and TRBJ1-1; D remains unclear. Trimming pared 2 bases from V and 5 bases from J, leaving 12 bases between. CDR3 length: 14 residues. Germline-derived CDR1 and CDR2 are KGHSH and LQKENI. CDR3 nucleotide sequence: TGTGCCAGCTCACCAGATTTAGGGAAAACTGAAGCTTTCTTT. Translating gives CASSPDLGKTEAFF.

The chain couples TRBV6-2 or TRBV6-3 to TRBJ2-3, with TRBD2 identical over 7 bases. The CDR3 extends over 17 amino acids. With 0 bases clipped from V and 2 bases from J, the junction kept 8 bases outside the gene matches. The germline CDR1 and CDR2 sequences are MNHEY and SVGEGT. DNA of the CDR3: TGTGCCAGCAGTTACTCCCGGACTAGGGGCGACACAGATACGCAGTATTTT. This codes for CASSYSRTRGDTDTQYF.

Worth noting for this clonotype: One base away lies a much larger clone, so this may be a sequencing read error. Here the CDR3 omits its conserved ending phenylalanine or tryptophan, so a read error is the likely source. J is TRBJ2-3 and V is TRBV7-3; TRBD2 aligns across 8 bases. CDR3 size: 16 residues. Germline loops: CDR1 SGHTA, CDR2 FQGTGA. Germline trimming cut 4 bases from V and 3 bases from J; bases unmatched to any gene: 9. The CDR3 reads CASSSTAGVGTDTQYS. Here the CDR3 DNA reads TGTGCCAGCAGCTCCACAGCGGGAGTAGGAACAGATACGCAGTATTCT.